This entry concerns a single T cell receptor (beta chain). Antigen: not known. Then a second PCR, running roughly 7 to 11 cycles, was carried out with a sample-barcoded 5' primer and a J-beta primer mix. TCRdb used MiXCR to reprocess the 5' RACE reads, holding one entry per CDR3 protein. The profile shows some 780,000 distinct CDR3 sequences, around three fifths of them singletons. The CDR3 consists of 16 residues. V lost 7 bases and J lost 1, with 19 bases in between. The germline gives CDR1 PRHDT, CDR2 FYEKMQ (reference sequence). This sample was taken from a study of blood T cells in healthy people across ages. Study-wide points: The percentage of naive T cells correlated strongly with TCR beta diversity.

Sequencing input: blood. This clonotype was obtained from a man between 40 and 49 years old in good health. This chain links TRBV13 with TRBJ2-5, with D perhaps TRBD2 (7 bases). This CDR3 is CASTGGGSLPQETQYF. CDR3 DNA sequence: TGTGCCAGCACCGGGGGCGGGAGCCTCCCCCAAGAGACCCAGTACTTC.